Following are 29 T cell receptor beta chains from one sample sequenced in a study of T cells after yellow fever vaccination. MiXCR was run by TCRdb on the 5' RACE reads, yielding one entry per CDR3 protein. The data contain around 360,000 distinct CDR3 sequences, 11% of them singletons. The material sequenced was PBMCs, taken on the day of the first yellow fever vaccination. These receptors came from a man aged 18 to 29 who received the YFV17D yellow fever vaccine.

This clonotype has a handful of counts. V usage is TRBV5-5 and J usage is TRBJ2-2, with D perhaps TRBD1 (5 bases). This CDR3 is 13 amino acids long. Germline V gene data show CDR1 as SGHKS and CDR2 as YYEKEE (reference sequence). The ends were cut back, 1 base at V and 9 bases at J, with 10 bases in the middle. CDR3 in amino acids: CASSLSGFRELFF. The CDR3 DNA reads TGTGCCAGCAGCTTGTCAGGGTTCCGGGAGCTGTTTTTT. Full variable domain (rest looked up from reference TRBV5-5 and TRBJ2-2): DAGVTQSPTHLIKTRGQQVTLRCSPISGHKSVSWYQQVLGQGPQFIFQYYEKEERGRGNFPDRFSARQFPNYSSELNVNALLLGDSALYLCASSLSGFRELFFGEGSRLTVL.

This clonotype came up a few times. The V and J genes are TRBV11-2 and TRBJ2-2, with 8 nucleotides matching TRBD2. The CDR3 is made up of 17 amino acids. CDR1 is SGHAT, CDR2 FQNNGV, per germline. V gave up 5 bases and J gave up 5 bases; unmatched junction bases: 13. CDR3 loop: CASSPPVGGGRTGELFF. Here the CDR3 DNA reads TGTGCCAGCAGCCCGCCGGTCGGCGGGGGGAGGACCGGGGAGCTGTTTTTT.

This clonotype was picked up a small number of times. This chain uses TRBV3-1 with TRBJ1-1; 7 nucleotides line up with TRBD1. This CDR3 has 14 residues. The trim removed 4 bases at V and 10 bases at J, leaving 12 bases unmatched. Germline CDR1 LGHDT, CDR2 YNNKEL (reference sequence). The CDR3 region is CASSPIARGRRAFF. The CDR3, as DNA: TGTGCCAGCAGCCCCATAGCGAGGGGGCGTCGAGCTTTCTTT.

CDR3 coding DNA: TGTGCCAGCGACCCCGGGGGTGGACTAGCGGGGGCATCGGAGACCCAGTACTTC. This gives the protein CASDPGGGLAGASETQYF. The chain uses TRBV11-1 and TRBJ2-5; TRBD2 matches 13 bases. The ends lost 8 bases at V and 5 bases at J; junction bases unmatched: 17. The CDR3 sequence is 18 residues long. Germline V lookup: CDR1 SGHAT, CDR2 FQDESV (reference sequence).

The gene calls are TRBV7-2 and TRBJ2-7, with D hard to call. The CDR3 runs 12 residues. V was pared by 5 bases and J by 7 bases, with 12 bases between. Germline assignment: CDR1 SGHTA and CDR2 FQGNSA. CDR3 sequence: CASSQNFGEQYF. The CDR3 nucleotides are TGTGCCAGCAGCCAAAACTTTGGAGAGCAGTACTTC.

The V call is TRBV18, the J call TRBJ1-1, with 7 bases lining up with TRBD1. Germline CDR1 reads KGHSH; CDR2 reads LQKENI. Trimming removed 2 bases from V and 0 bases from J; junction bases left unmatched: 6. The CDR3 length is 16 residues. The CDR3 sequence is CASSPRTGPLNTEAFF. CDR3 DNA: TGTGCCAGCTCACCAAGGACAGGACCCTTGAACACTGAAGCTTTCTTT.

The chain uses TRBV5-1 and TRBJ1-2; D is unclear. V was pared by 1 base and J by 2 bases, with 18 bases between. This CDR3 is built from 17 residues. Germline CDR1 and CDR2: SGHRS and YFSETQ. CDR3: CASSLNVRGGGNYGYTF. The CDR3 coding sequence is TGCGCCAGCAGCTTGAATGTCCGGGGAGGAGGAAACTATGGCTACACCTTC.

CDR3 sequence reads: CASSLGVGSGELFF. DNA of the CDR3: TGTGCCAGCAGCTTAGGAGTCGGGAGCGGGGAGCTGTTTTTT. The gene calls are TRBV7-6 and TRBJ2-2; a possible D gene is TRBD2 (6 bases). The CDR3 loop spans 14 amino acids. Per the germline V gene, CDR1 is SGHVS and CDR2 is FNYEAQ. Between the trimmed V and J ends, which lost 1 base and 7 bases, there was a span of 10 bases.

This clonotype was detected a few times. The chain is built from TRBV15 and TRBJ2-1, with D possibly TRBD1 on 5 matching bases. CDR3 length: 14 residues. V gave up 0 bases and J gave up 3 bases, with 6 bases separating them. The germline CDR1 and CDR2 sequences are LNHNV and YYDKDF (reference sequence). For the CDR3, the DNA is TGTGCCACCAGCAGAGAAAGGGGCTACAATGAGCAGTTCTTC. This translates into CATSRERGYNEQFF.

This clonotype showed up just a few times. The CDR3 loop reads CASRETVNSPLHF. The CDR3 region has the DNA TGTGCCAGCAGAGAGACTGTTAATTCACCCCTCCACTTT. The V and J genes are TRBV6-1 and TRBJ1-6, with unresolved D. The CDR3 totals 13 residues. The V end lost 6 bases, the J end lost 6 bases, and 9 bases lay between the germline ends. Germline V lookup: CDR1 MNHNS, CDR2 SASEGT.

This clonotype was observed a handful of times. CDR3 sequence reads: CASSVDLGADTEAFF. Written as DNA, the CDR3 is TGTGCCAGCAGCGTAGATTTGGGGGCAGACACTGAAGCTTTCTTT. The J gene is TRBJ1-1, the V gene TRBV9, with D possibly matching TRBD1 (6 bases). The CDR3 extends over 15 amino acids. Germline CDR1 and CDR2: SGDLS and YYNGEE. V shed 0 bases and J shed 3 bases, with 12 bases lying between them.

This chain connects TRBV7-9 to TRBJ1-2; 7 bases line up with TRBD1. Germline CDR1 SEHNR, CDR2 FQNEAQ (reference sequence). CDR3 size: 14 residues. With 5 bases clipped from V and 4 bases from J, the junction kept 7 bases outside the gene matches. CDR3 DNA: TGTGCCAGCAGCCGGACAGGAATCTTCTATGGCTACACCTTC. Translation gives CASSRTGIFYGYTF.

This clonotype showed up many times. V and J are TRBV5-1 and TRBJ2-1, with 7 bases matching TRBD1. The ends lost 5 bases at V and 11 bases at J; junction bases unmatched: 7. This CDR3 has 12 residues. Germline assignment: CDR1 SGHRS and CDR2 YFSETQ. The DNA of the CDR3 is TGCGCCAGCAGGAACAGGGGACCGAAGCAGTTCTTC. Translation gives CASRNRGPKQFF. The whole variable domain, filled in from reference TRBV5-1 and TRBJ2-1, reads KAGVTQTPRYLIKTRGQQVTLSCSPISGHRSVSWYQQTPGQGLQFLFEYFSETQRNKGNFPGRFSGRQFSNSRSEMNVSTLELGDSALYLCASRNRGPKQFFGPGTRLTVL.

A few counts support this clonotype. This sequence joins TRBV20-1 and TRBJ2-7; the match to TRBD1 covers 10 bases. Germline CDR1 and CDR2: DFQATT and SNEGSKA (reference sequence). Unmatched junction bases numbered 9, after V lost 0 bases and J lost 1 base. The CDR3 has 17 amino acids. The CDR3 here is CSARDLKGDRGSYEQYV. The CDR3, as DNA: TGCAGTGCTAGAGATCTAAAAGGGGACAGGGGTTCCTACGAGCAGTACGTC.

The J gene is TRBJ2-1, the V gene TRBV5-1; unclear D gene. The CDR3 is made up of 12 amino acids. V shed 4 bases and J shed 9 bases, with 11 bases lying between them. CDR1 SGHRS and CDR2 YFSETQ come from the germline V gene. The CDR3 bases are TGCGCCAGCAGCCAGTCGCTGAGTGAGCAGTTCTTC. It codes for CASSQSLSEQFF.

This rearrangement joins TRBV20-1 to TRBJ1-5; no clear D. Germline V CDR1 and CDR2: DFQATT, SNEGSKA (reference sequence). CDR3 length: 14 amino acids. V shed 6 bases and J shed 0 bases, with 12 bases lying between them. Here the CDR3 reads CSANGPHSNQPQHF. CDR3 sequence (DNA): TGCAGTGCCAACGGACCCCATAGCAATCAGCCCCAGCATTTT.

This clonotype showed up just a few times. The CDR3, as DNA: TGTGCCAGCAGCTTAAACCCGCCGACTAGCTCAGCGTTCTTC. The encoded protein is CASSLNPPTSSAFF. The chain recombines TRBV7-2 with TRBJ2-1, with 7 bases identical to TRBD2. The germline gives CDR1 SGHTA, CDR2 FQGNSA. Trimming at V came to 2 bases and at J to 15 bases, leaving 13 bases not matched to a gene. The CDR3 runs 14 residues.

This CDR3 reads CAISESAPDTQYF. The CDR3 coding sequence is TGTGCCATCAGTGAGTCGGCCCCAGATACGCAGTATTTT. The chain recombines TRBV10-3 with TRBJ2-3, with D uncertain. CDR3 length: 13 residues. The V gene lost 0 bases and the J gene lost 4 bases, with 5 bases spanning the gap. Germline values: CDR1 ENHRY, CDR2 SYGVKD.

A few counts support this clonotype. The chain carries TRBV7-2 and TRBJ1-1, with a weak D call TRBD1 (6 bases). The germline V gene encodes CDR1 SGHTA and CDR2 FQGNSA. The CDR3 runs 14 residues. V lost 8 bases, J lost 8 bases, and 21 bases lay in between. The CDR3 reads CASRSAAGAPEAFF. The CDR3 DNA is TGTGCCAGCCGTTCAGCTGCGGGGGCCCCCGAAGCTTTCTTT.

Ten or more counts support this clonotype. The rearrangement joins TRBV7-2 to TRBJ2-2; 8 nucleotides match TRBD1. The CDR3 totals 15 residues. With V trimmed by 1 base and J by 5 bases, 3 bases remained unmatched. Germline CDR1 is SGHTA and CDR2 is FQGNSA. CDR3 bases: TGTGCCAGCAGCTTAGAAACAGGGGGTACCGGGGAGCTGTTTTTT. It specifies CASSLETGGTGELFF.

V gene TRBV5-8 combines with J gene TRBJ2-1, with TRBD1 matching 9 bases. Germline assignment: CDR1 SGHTS and CDR2 YDEGEE. V dropped 4 bases and J dropped 8; count of bases not matched to a gene: 13. The CDR3 runs 16 residues. This CDR3 is CASSMLQGAFRHEQFF. CDR3 DNA: TGTGCCAGCAGCATGTTACAGGGGGCGTTCAGGCATGAGCAGTTCTTC.

This clonotype was found a few times. This chain uses TRBV4-2 with TRBJ2-5; 7 bases align to TRBD2. CDR3 length equals 17 residues. With V trimmed by 2 bases and J by 3 bases, 12 bases remained unmatched. In germline, CDR1 is LGHNA, CDR2 YNFKEQ. For the CDR3, the DNA is TGTGCCAGCAGCCAACTCGGGAGCGGGGTACCAAAAGAGACCCAGTACTTC. Translating gives CASSQLGSGVPKETQYF.

This clonotype was counted at least ten times. The chain uses TRBV24-1 and TRBJ2-2; D is possibly TRBD1 or TRBD2 (6 bases each). V lost 5 bases and J lost 4, with 10 bases in between. The CDR3 spans 14 residues. The germline V gene has CDR1 KGHDR and CDR2 SFDVKD. For the CDR3, the DNA is TGTGCCACCAGTGGGGGGGCCCGCACCGGGGAGCTGTTTTTT. It translates to CATSGGARTGELFF.

The rearrangement uses TRBV9 and TRBJ2-1; 10 bases fit TRBD1. V shed 3 bases, J shed 3 bases, and the junction held 3 bases outside the gene matches. The germline gives CDR1 SGDLS, CDR2 YYNGEE. The CDR3 spans 15 residues. In DNA form, the CDR3 reads TGTGCCAGCAGCGAGGGGGACAGGGGCTACAATGAGCAGTTCTTC. This sequence encodes CASSEGDRGYNEQFF.

The CDR3: CASSKTLGQGSAEAFF. As DNA, the CDR3 is TGTGCCAGCAGCAAGACTTTAGGACAGGGTAGCGCTGAAGCTTTCTTT. The chain has TRBV5-4 and TRBJ1-1; TRBD1 agrees at 8 bases. This CDR3 has 16 amino acids. Losses at the gene ends were 4 bases for V and 6 bases for J; bases not matched to a gene: 14. The germline V gene has CDR1 SGHNT and CDR2 YYREEE (reference sequence).

This clonotype was counted a few times. The genes are TRBV7-3 and TRBJ2-7, with D uncertain. The V end was cut by 5 bases, the J end by 6 bases, with 11 bases between. The germline V gene has CDR1 SGHTA and CDR2 FQGTGA. The CDR3 has 12 residues. CDR3 in amino acids: CASSKEFGEQYF. The CDR3, as DNA: TGTGCCAGCAGCAAGGAGTTCGGCGAGCAGTACTTC.

This clonotype was seen more than once but under ten times. This chain uses TRBV11-2 with TRBJ2-7, with 8 bases identical to TRBD1. V shed 5 bases and J 4 bases; nucleotides not matched to a gene: 10. Germline assignment: CDR1 SGHAT and CDR2 FQNNGV. This CDR3 comprises 15 residues. CDR3 residues: CASSAGPGQVYEQYF. Here the CDR3 DNA reads TGTGCCAGCAGCGCTGGACCGGGACAGGTATACGAGCAGTACTTC.

This clonotype turned up a few times. The gene calls are TRBV30 and TRBJ2-2; 7 bases are a match to TRBD1. Unmatched junction bases numbered 8, after V lost 5 bases and J lost 2 bases. The CDR3 loop spans 15 amino acids. Germline CDR1 and CDR2: GTSNPN and SVGIG (reference sequence). The CDR3 spells CAWGIRDRNTGELFF. For the CDR3, the DNA is TGTGCCTGGGGGATCCGGGACAGAAACACCGGGGAGCTGTTTTTT.

The chain combines TRBV5-5 with TRBJ1-4; D unresolved. The CDR3 has 15 amino acids. Trimming cost V 1 base and J 3 bases, with 10 bases left between them. Germline V gives CDR1 SGHKS, CDR2 YYEKEE (reference sequence). The CDR3 loop is CASSLTPDPNEKLFF. For the CDR3, the DNA is TGTGCCAGCAGCTTGACCCCGGACCCTAATGAAAAACTGTTTTTT.